Listed here are 25 T cell receptor beta chains from one sample, sequenced in a study of blood T cell repertoires in COVID-19. Sequencing was performed with immunoSEQ multiplex PCR; in TCRdb, only in-frame clones are kept and a portion is missing. This sample has around 130,000 clones, with about 85% found just once. Sample: peripheral blood. The source is a man in his fifties or sixties with acute or convalescent COVID-19.

This chain uses TRBV12-3 or TRBV12-4 with TRBJ1-1; D remains ambiguous. With 7 bases removed from V and 7 bases from J, the gap between germline ends came to 13 bases. This CDR3 contains 12 residues. The CDR3 DNA reads TGTGCCAGCACCCCTCGGGGTAATGAAGCTTTCTTT. Translation gives CASTPRGNEAFF.

The CDR3 loop is CASSSHGEGEETQYF. Written as DNA, the CDR3 is TGTGCCAGCAGTTCGCACGGGGAGGGGGAAGAGACCCAGTACTTC. The V call is TRBV27, the J call TRBJ2-5; TRBD2 is a possible D gene (7 bases). V was shortened by 4 bases and J by 3 bases, with 15 bases between the two germline ends. Germline values: CDR1 MNHEY, CDR2 SMNVEV (reference sequence). CDR3 size: 15 residues.

V is TRBV10-1 and J is TRBJ2-1; 10 nucleotides align to TRBD2. The CDR3 contains 15 residues. Trimming took 3 bases from V and 8 from J; bases not matched to a gene: 7. Looked up from germline, CDR1 is WNHNN and CDR2 is SYGVQD (reference sequence). This chain's CDR3 is CASSEAGGPPHEQFF. The CDR3 region has the DNA TGCGCCAGCAGTGAAGCGGGAGGGCCTCCCCATGAGCAGTTCTTC.

This clone was counted only a few times. This chain connects TRBV7-9 to TRBJ2-1, with 10 bases fitting TRBD2. CDR1 and CDR2 from the germline V gene are SEHNR and FQNEAQ (reference sequence). The CDR3 is 15 residues long. The J segment lost 9 bases and the V segment lost 5 bases, leaving 10 bases of the junction unmatched. The CDR3 DNA reads as TGTGCCAGCAGCCTTACCCTAGCGGGAGAGGGTGAGCAGTTCTTC. Encoded protein: CASSLTLAGEGEQFF.

J is TRBJ2-2 and V is TRBV4-2; D is possibly TRBD2 (6 bases). The CDR3 extends over 15 amino acids. The germline CDR1 and CDR2 sequences are LGHNA and YNFKEQ. V dropped 4 bases and J dropped 5 bases, with 14 bases sitting between them. As DNA, the CDR3 is TGTGCCAGCAGCCCACCAGGGACTTTAACCGGGGAGCTGTTTTTT. This encodes CASSPPGTLTGELFF.

Written as DNA, the CDR3 is TGTGCCAGCAGCCAGGGGTGGCGCGACACCGGGGAGCTGTTTTTT. Translating gives CASSQGWRDTGELFF. This chain joins TRBV5-8 and TRBJ2-2; possible D gene TRBD1, 6 bases. The CDR3 contains 15 residues. V lost 4 bases and J lost 3, with 13 bases in between. CDR1 is SGHTS, CDR2 YDEGEE, per germline.

The chain is built from TRBV9 and TRBJ2-1, with TRBD1 matching 7 bases. In germline, CDR1 is SGDLS, CDR2 YYNGEE. This CDR3 has 15 amino acids. The J segment lost 9 bases and the V segment lost 4 bases, leaving 13 bases of the junction unmatched. The CDR3 sequence: CASSYTGTDLGEQFF. In DNA form, the CDR3 reads TGTGCCAGCAGCTACACCGGGACAGACTTAGGTGAGCAGTTCTTC.

This clone came up once. V gene TRBV30 combines with J gene TRBJ2-1; 8 bases align to TRBD2. Germline V gives CDR1 GTSNPN, CDR2 SVGIG (reference sequence). V was clipped by 1 base and J by 8 bases; unmatched bases: 13. The CDR3 loop spans 16 amino acids. The chain's CDR3 is CAWSAARSGRGDEQFF. The CDR3 DNA reads TGTGCCTGGAGTGCCGCCAGGAGCGGGAGAGGAGATGAGCAGTTCTTC.

The genes are TRBV5-1 and TRBJ1-4; 8 bases map to TRBD1. From germline, CDR1 is SGHRS and CDR2 YFSETQ. V lost 4 bases to trimming and J lost 3 bases; unmatched junction nucleotides: 5. The CDR3 is 15 amino acids. The CDR3: CASSPLRGPNEKLFF. CDR3 nucleotides: TGCGCCAGCAGCCCCCTCAGGGGGCCTAATGAAAAACTGTTTTTT.

The chain recombines TRBV12-3 or TRBV12-4 with TRBJ1-2; D call uncertain. Trimming pared 3 bases from V and 7 bases from J, leaving 9 bases between. CDR3 length: 12 residues. CDR3 loop: CASSFLGAGYTF. In DNA form, the CDR3 reads TGTGCCAGCAGTTTCTTGGGCGCTGGCTACACCTTC.

The chain couples TRBV2 to TRBJ2-3; 10 bases map to TRBD1. In germline, CDR1 is SNHLY, CDR2 FYNNEI. Losses at the gene ends were 7 bases for V and 2 bases for J; bases not matched to a gene: 3. This CDR3 is built from 14 residues. CDR3 sequence: CASIGQGVTDTQYF. The CDR3, as DNA: TGTGCCAGCATAGGACAGGGGGTCACAGATACGCAGTATTTT.

The chain employs TRBV11-3 and TRBJ1-4; a weak D match, TRBD1 (5 bases). V was cut by 5 bases and J by 7 bases, with 14 bases left in between. The CDR3 extends over 14 amino acids. The V gene's germline CDR1 is SGHNT and CDR2 YENEEA. The CDR3 coding sequence is TGTGCCAGCAGCCCCGGGGGAGCTGGTGAAAAACTGTTTTTT. Translated, it gives CASSPGGAGEKLFF.

The V and J genes are TRBV18 and TRBJ1-5; D unresolved. Germline V lookup: CDR1 KGHSH, CDR2 LQKENI. The CDR3 is made up of 13 amino acids. Trimming stripped 1 base from V and 4 bases from J, with 5 bases between. CDR3 in amino acids: CASSPLENQPQHF. CDR3 nucleotides: TGTGCCAGCTCACCACTCGAGAATCAGCCCCAGCATTTT.

The chain joins TRBV6-2 or TRBV6-3 to TRBJ2-1, with D tentatively TRBD2 (6 bases). The ends were cut back, 2 bases at V and 0 bases at J, with 20 bases in the middle. The CDR3 contains 19 residues. Germline V gene data show CDR1 as MNHEY and CDR2 as SVGEGT. For the CDR3, the DNA is TGTGCCAGCAGTTACCCGACGGCGGGATCTATGAGCTCCTACAATGAGCAGTTCTTC. Protein sequence: CASSYPTAGSMSSYNEQFF.

This chain joins TRBV4-3 and TRBJ1-6; D perhaps matches TRBD1 (6 bases). Between the trimmed V and J ends, which lost 2 bases and 7 bases, there was a span of 12 bases. CDR1 LGHNA and CDR2 YSLEER come from the germline V gene. This CDR3 comprises 15 residues. The CDR3 nucleotides read TGCGCCAGCAGCCAATACAAGGGGGAAAATTCACCCCTCCACTTT. Its protein product is CASSQYKGENSPLHF.

The rearrangement joins TRBV12-3 or TRBV12-4 to TRBJ2-7; a weak D match, TRBD2 (5 bases). The ends were cut back, 6 bases at V and 0 bases at J, with 6 bases in the middle. The CDR3 loop spans 12 amino acids. CDR3 region: CASSRGSYEQYF. The CDR3 DNA reads as TGTGCCAGCAGCCGGGGCTCCTACGAGCAGTACTTC.

The V gene is TRBV11-3, the J gene TRBJ2-5; 7 nucleotides match TRBD1. V shed 6 bases and J 3 bases; nucleotides not matched to a gene: 7. The V gene's germline CDR1 is SGHNT and CDR2 YENEEA. The CDR3 runs 14 residues. The CDR3 here is CASSSRTGEETQYF. Written as DNA, the CDR3 is TGTGCCAGCAGTTCCCGAACAGGGGAAGAGACCCAGTACTTC.

This chain connects TRBV6-5 to TRBJ2-3, with 7 bases fitting TRBD2. The J segment lost 0 bases and the V segment lost 6 bases, leaving 6 bases of the junction unmatched. The germline CDR1 and CDR2 sequences are MNHEY and SVGAGI. The length of the CDR3 is 15 residues. The CDR3 here is CASSSSGASTDTQYF. CDR3 nucleotide sequence: TGTGCCAGCAGCTCGAGCGGGGCTAGCACAGATACGCAGTATTTT.

The chain couples TRBV7-2 to TRBJ1-1; D not certain. Germline-derived CDR1 and CDR2 are SGHTA and FQGNSA. V was shortened by 1 base and J by 1 base, with 7 bases between the two germline ends. The CDR3 sequence is 14 residues long. In DNA, the CDR3 is TGTGCCAGCAGCTTAGGTGCGGGGAACACTGAAGCTTTCTTT. It specifies CASSLGAGNTEAFF.

This chain joins TRBV7-6 and TRBJ2-7, with a weak D call TRBD1 (6 bases). The V end was cut by 4 bases, the J end by 6 bases, with 19 bases between. Germline V gene lookup returns CDR1 SGHVS and CDR2 FNYEAQ. The CDR3 covers 15 residues. The CDR3 region is CASSSLPGQLGEQYF. CDR3 nucleotide sequence: TGTGCCAGCAGCTCCTTACCCGGACAGTTGGGCGAGCAGTACTTC.

V usage is TRBV5-4 and J usage is TRBJ2-3, with 9 positions matching TRBD2. The CDR3 has 15 residues. V trimming: 2 bases; J trimming: 3 bases; junction bases outside the gene matches: 4. The germline gives CDR1 SGHNT, CDR2 YYREEE (reference sequence). CDR3 sequence: CASSLDSGRTDTQYF. The CDR3 DNA is TGTGCCAGCAGCTTAGATAGCGGGAGAACAGATACGCAGTATTTT.

The chain couples TRBV19 to TRBJ1-5; D ambiguous. The CDR3 is 16 residues long. V was shortened by 6 bases and J by 0 bases, with 15 bases between the two germline ends. Germline V CDR1 and CDR2: LNHDA, SQIVND (reference sequence). CDR3 region: CASSPKGVYSNQPQHF. The CDR3, as DNA: TGTGCCAGTAGCCCAAAGGGAGTCTATAGCAATCAGCCCCAGCATTTT.

The chain uses TRBV4-3 and TRBJ1-4; a possible D gene is TRBD1 (6 bases). The CDR3 extends over 15 amino acids. V lost 1 base and J lost 4, with 10 bases in between. Germline CDR1 LGHNA, CDR2 YSLEER. The CDR3 reads CASSQGTRGNEKLFF. DNA for the CDR3: TGCGCCAGCAGCCAAGGGACCAGGGGTAATGAAAAACTGTTTTTT.

This chain uses TRBV27 with TRBJ2-7, with D maybe TRBD1 (5 bases). The CDR3 has 15 amino acids. Looked up from germline, CDR1 is MNHEY and CDR2 is SMNVEV (reference sequence). The V and J ends lost 3 bases and 7 bases respectively, with 19 bases between them. The CDR3 loop reads CASSLKQGGLGEQYF. DNA of the CDR3: TGTGCCAGCAGTTTGAAGCAGGGCGGTTTGGGGGAGCAGTACTTC.

The chain combines TRBV7-2 with TRBJ1-2; 8 bases match TRBD1. After removal of 2 bases from V and 4 bases from J, the junction contained 0 bases not matched to a gene. The CDR3 spans 13 residues. The germline CDR1 and CDR2 sequences are SGHTA and FQGNSA. CDR3 loop: CASSLQGAYGYTF. CDR3 in DNA: TGTGCCAGCAGCTTACAGGGGGCCTATGGCTACACCTTC. The entire variable domain, with the rest obtained from reference TRBV7-2 and TRBJ1-2, is as follows: GAGVSQSPSNKVTEKGKDVELRCDPISGHTALYWYRQSLGQGLEFLIYFQGNSAPDKSGLPSDRFSAERTGGSVSTLTIQRTQQEDSAVYLCASSLQGAYGYTFGSGTRLTVV.